These 21 T cell receptor beta chains came from one sample sequenced in a study of blood T cell repertoires in COVID-19. Generated by immunoSEQ multiplex PCR, the TCRdb table keeps only in-frame clones and is missing some. The sample shows around 58,000 clones, 91% of them seen only once. Sequencing was carried out using peripheral blood. All receptors come from a woman aged 55-70 years with active or convalescent COVID-19.

This rearrangement joins TRBV11-3 to TRBJ2-7, with D perhaps TRBD2 (5 bases). Germline CDR1 and CDR2: SGHNT and YENEEA. The CDR3 length is 15 residues. Trimming took off 6 bases at V and 0 bases at J, with 15 bases between the two ends. The CDR3 protein is CASSISRGRSYEQYF. The CDR3, as DNA: TGTGCCAGCAGTATTTCTAGAGGGCGCTCCTACGAGCAGTACTTC.

The chain uses TRBV4-1 and TRBJ2-7; 8 bases fit TRBD2. CDR1 MGHRA and CDR2 YSYEKL come from the germline V gene. The CDR3 is made up of 14 amino acids. V lost 1 base to trimming and J lost 3 bases; unmatched junction nucleotides: 2. The CDR3 DNA reads as TGCGCCAGCAGCCAAGGCGGGGGGCGCTACGAGCAGTACTTC. The encoded protein is CASSQGGGRYEQYF.

This chain connects TRBV19 to TRBJ2-2, with TRBD2 identical over 12 bases. V was pared by 7 bases and J by 2 bases, with 8 bases of the junction left unmatched. CDR1 and CDR2 from the germline V gene are LNHDA and SQIVND (reference sequence). This CDR3 comprises 17 residues. The CDR3 DNA follows: TGTGCCAGTAAGGAGCTAGCGGGGGGGATAAACACCGGGGAGCTGTTTTTT. Translation gives CASKELAGGINTGELFF.

V gene TRBV5-1 combines with J gene TRBJ1-5; 8 positions match TRBD1. CDR1 SGHRS and CDR2 YFSETQ come from the germline V gene. The V gene end was trimmed by 7 bases and the J gene end by 4 bases; junction bases not matched to a gene: 4. This CDR3 has 13 amino acids. The CDR3 coding sequence is TGCGCCAGCGGGACAGGACCAAATCAGCCCCAGCATTTT. The encoded protein is CASGTGPNQPQHF.

V and J are TRBV29-1 and TRBJ1-1; the D gene is possibly TRBD1 (5 bases). V was shortened by 4 bases and J by 7 bases, with 10 bases between the two germline ends. The CDR3 loop spans 11 amino acids. From germline, CDR1 is SQVTM and CDR2 ANQGSEA. The CDR3 DNA reads TGCAGCGTTGCCCGGAGGGGTGAAGCTTTCTTT. Its translation: CSVARRGEAFF.

V usage is TRBV7-3 and J usage is TRBJ2-5, with D maybe TRBD2 (6 bases). Germline V gene data show CDR1 as SGHTA and CDR2 as FQGTGA. The CDR3 sequence is 14 residues long. The ends were cut back, 2 bases at V and 4 bases at J, with 11 bases in the middle. The chain's CDR3 is CASSLRGSSETQYF. Written as DNA, the CDR3 is TGTGCCAGCAGCTTACGGGGGAGTTCAGAGACCCAGTACTTC.

Only one count was recorded for this clone. The chain carries TRBV3-1 (or the pseudogene TRBV3-2) and TRBJ1-5; TRBD1 might be the D (5 bases). The CDR3 runs to 15 residues. V lost 6 bases and J lost 0, with 12 bases in between. Germline V CDR1 and CDR2: LGHDT, YNNKEL (reference sequence). In DNA, the CDR3 is TGTGCCAGCAGTCCAGGACATATTAGCAATCAGCCCCAGCATTTT. As protein: CASSPGHISNQPQHF.

This chain connects TRBV9 to TRBJ2-3, with D maybe TRBD2 (6 bases). The germline CDR1 and CDR2 sequences are SGDLS and YYNGEE. V lost 1 base and J 4 bases, leaving 16 bases between the germline ends. The CDR3 has 16 amino acids. The CDR3 loop is CASSVLSGSGADTQYF. The CDR3 bases are TGTGCCAGCAGCGTACTATCCGGGAGTGGAGCAGATACGCAGTATTTT.

V usage is TRBV25-1 and J usage is TRBJ1-3; TRBD1 might be the D (6 bases). V lost 5 bases and J lost 2, with 13 bases in between. This CDR3 region has 15 residues. CDR1 is MGHDK and CDR2 is SYGVNS in the germline V gene. CDR3 coding DNA: TGTGCCAGCAGTCCGAGGGGGTCTGCTGGAAACACCATATATTTT. This sequence encodes CASSPRGSAGNTIYF.

The chain carries TRBV6-6 and TRBJ1-1; D gene uncertain. The germline V and J ends were trimmed by 2 bases and 4 bases, with 8 bases remaining between them. CDR1 is MNHNY and CDR2 is SVGAGI in the germline V gene (reference sequence). The CDR3 totals 13 residues. The CDR3 is CASSYSSSTEAFF. CDR3 nucleotides: TGTGCCAGCAGTTACAGCTCTAGCACTGAAGCTTTCTTT.

The gene calls are TRBV10-3 and TRBJ2-3; 7 bases match TRBD1. Germline lookup yields CDR1 ENHRY and CDR2 SYGVKD. V gave up 10 bases and J gave up 2 bases; unmatched junction bases: 9. The CDR3 sequence is 14 residues long. CDR3: CATSGTASTDTQYF. The DNA for the CDR3 is TGTGCCACTTCCGGGACAGCGTCCACAGATACGCAGTATTTT.

The gene calls are TRBV30 and TRBJ2-2, with a weak D call TRBD2 (6 bases). The germline CDR1 and CDR2 sequences are GTSNPN and SVGIG (reference sequence). CDR3 size: 17 residues. The V and J ends lost 0 bases and 1 base respectively, with 15 bases between them. The CDR3 sequence: CAWSVGRTNQNTGELFF. CDR3 nucleotide sequence: TGTGCCTGGAGTGTGGGTAGGACTAACCAGAACACCGGGGAGCTGTTTTTT.

The chain recombines TRBV27 with TRBJ1-1; 8 bases are shared with TRBD1. J gave up 1 base and V 4 bases, and 5 bases lay outside the gene matches. The CDR3 runs to 15 residues. Germline-derived CDR1 and CDR2 are MNHEY and SMNVEV (reference sequence). This CDR3 reads CASSSRTGTNTEAFF. In DNA form, the CDR3 reads TGTGCCAGCAGTTCGAGGACAGGGACGAACACTGAAGCTTTCTTT.

The V gene is TRBV18, the J gene TRBJ2-3; TRBD2 matches at 10 bases. CDR3 length: 16 residues. J gave up 2 bases and V 2 bases, and 4 bases lay outside the gene matches. Germline V CDR1 and CDR2: KGHSH, LQKENI. CDR3 bases: TGTGCCAGCTCACCAGAGCGGGAGGGCCCCACAGATACGCAGTATTTT. It is translated as CASSPEREGPTDTQYF.

The rearrangement joins TRBV5-6 to TRBJ1-6, with 9 positions matching TRBD1. CDR3 size: 17 residues. Germline CDR1 and CDR2: SGHDT and YYEEEE. The junction had 7 bases not matched to a gene; V was cut back by 2 bases and J by 4 bases. CDR3 sequence: CASSFRDRDVYNSPLHF. The CDR3 coding sequence is TGTGCCAGCAGCTTCCGGGACAGGGACGTTTATAATTCACCCCTCCACTTT.

This chain connects TRBV29-1 to TRBJ2-1; perhaps TRBD2 as D (7 bases). Germline V gene lookup returns CDR1 SQVTM and CDR2 ANQGSEA. Trimming took 2 bases from V and 4 from J, leaving 12 bases between them. This CDR3 region has 14 residues. CDR3: CSVEPGGAYNEQFF. As DNA, the CDR3 is TGCAGCGTTGAACCTGGGGGGGCGTACAATGAGCAGTTCTTC.

The rearrangement links TRBV28 to TRBJ1-5; D is undetermined. CDR1 and CDR2 (germline): MDHEN, SYDVKM. The ends were cut back, 6 bases at V and 7 bases at J, with 19 bases in the middle. This CDR3 comprises 15 residues. As DNA, the CDR3 is TGTGCCAGCAGCCTTCCGGGAATCGGCGGCCAGCCCCAGCATTTT. Translating gives CASSLPGIGGQPQHF.

To note about this clone: An end of the junction differs from the germline gene, which may be a read error. The gene calls are TRBV10-3 and TRBJ1-5; D unclear. The CDR3 has 14 amino acids. CDR1 and CDR2 from the germline V gene are ENHRY and SYGVKD. The CDR3 loop is CAISDGEGNQPQHF. In DNA form, the CDR3 reads TGTGCCATAAGTGATGGGGAGGGTAATCAGCCCCAGCATTTT.

The rearrangement uses TRBV2 and TRBJ2-3; 7 positions agree with TRBD1. The ends lost 5 bases at V and 2 bases at J; junction bases unmatched: 7. CDR1 and CDR2 from the germline V gene are SNHLY and FYNNEI. The CDR3 totals 15 residues. The DNA for the CDR3 is TGTGCCAGCAGTTACGGACAGGTTTTCACAGATACGCAGTATTTT. Translated, it gives CASSYGQVFTDTQYF.

The genes are TRBV12-5 and TRBJ1-6; no clear D. V shed 1 base and J shed 12 bases, with 7 bases lying between them. Germline V gene data show CDR1 as LGHNT and CDR2 as FRNRAP. The CDR3 has 12 residues. The CDR3 nucleotides are TGTGCTAGTGGTTTGGATCGGGGACCCCTCCACTTT. Its translation is CASGLDRGPLHF.

This rearrangement joins TRBV7-2 to TRBJ2-1, with a tentative D call TRBD2 (7 bases). Trimming stripped 1 base from V and 9 bases from J, with 13 bases between. The CDR3 runs to 14 residues. Germline V gene data show CDR1 as SGHTA and CDR2 as FQGNSA. The CDR3 DNA is TGTGCCAGCAGCTTAGAGGCGGGGGCCCCTGAGCAGTTCTTC. It encodes CASSLEAGAPEQFF.